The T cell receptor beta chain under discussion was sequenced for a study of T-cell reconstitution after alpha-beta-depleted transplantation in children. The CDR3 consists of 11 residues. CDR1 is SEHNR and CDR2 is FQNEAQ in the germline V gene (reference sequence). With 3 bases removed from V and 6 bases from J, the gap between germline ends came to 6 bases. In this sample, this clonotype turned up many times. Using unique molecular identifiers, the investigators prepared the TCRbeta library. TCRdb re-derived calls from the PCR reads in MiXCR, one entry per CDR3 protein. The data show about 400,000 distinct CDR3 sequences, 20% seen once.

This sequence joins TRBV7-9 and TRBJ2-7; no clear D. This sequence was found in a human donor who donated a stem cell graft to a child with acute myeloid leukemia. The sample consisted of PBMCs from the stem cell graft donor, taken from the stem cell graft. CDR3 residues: CASSLSGEQYF. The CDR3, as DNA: TGTGCCAGCAGCTTGAGTGGCGAGCAGTACTTC.